A selection of T cell receptor beta chains follows, all from one sample in a study of blood T cell repertoires in COVID-19. TCRdb's table, derived via immunoSEQ multiplex PCR, lists solely in-frame clones and lacks some. The table lists approximately 240,000 clones, more than 75% of them singletons. The sample consisted of peripheral blood. Every receptor here comes from a woman aged 25 to 39 who had recovered from COVID-19. Both conserved end residues are part of each CDR3. The order of the fields is J gene, V gene, clone size, D gene, CDR3 protein, CDR3 DNA. D genes are given only for firm matches. The size of a clone is reported for some rows only, either as once, few or many, or as a class for expanded clones.

TRBJ2-7 | TRBV20-1 | once | - | CSARHSYEQYF | TGCAGTGCTCGACACAGCTACGAGCAGTACTTC
TRBJ1-6 | TRBV6-2/TRBV6-3 | - | - | CASSYDRSMLLINSPLHF | TGTGCCAGCAGTTACGACAGGTCTATGCTTCTGATTAATTCACCCCTCCACTTT
TRBJ1-4 | TRBV18 | - | - | CASSPLGQPNEKLFF | TGTGCCAGCTCACCGCTAGGACAGCCTAATGAAAAACTGTTTTTT
TRBJ2-7 | TRBV27 | - | TRBD1 | CASSLLRDRGFEQYF | TGTGCCAGCAGTTTACTCCGGGACAGGGGCTTCGAGCAGTACTTC
TRBJ1-3 | TRBV5-1 | - | TRBD1 | CASSSKTGGLGNTIYF | TGCGCCAGCAGCTCTAAGACAGGGGGGCTCGGAAACACCATATATTTT
TRBJ1-5 | TRBV28 | - | TRBD1 | CASSPRGRPWEQHF | TGTGCCAGCAGCCCCAGGGGGCGCCCGTGGGAACAGCATTTT
TRBJ2-7 | TRBV9 | - | TRBD2 | CASSVEAGPAYEQYF | TGTGCCAGCAGCGTAGAAGCGGGGCCGGCCTACGAGCAGTACTTC
TRBJ2-3 | TRBV3-1/TRBV3-2 | - | TRBD1 | CASSQYRGTDTQYF | TGTGCCAGCAGCCAGTACAGGGGAACAGATACGCAGTATTTT
TRBJ1-6 | TRBV5-1 | - | - | CASSVRGGEESPLHF | TGCGCCAGCAGCGTCCGAGGGGGGGAAGAGTCACCCCTCCACTTT
TRBJ1-2 | TRBV5-1 | once | TRBD1 | CASSSHLTGTNYGYTF | TGCGCCAGCAGCTCCCACCTGACAGGGACAAACTATGGCTACACCTTC
TRBJ1-1 | TRBV7-9 | once | TRBD1 | CASSSDREDEAFF | TGTGCCAGCAGCTCCGACAGGGAGGATGAAGCTTTCTTT
TRBJ1-5 | TRBV5-1 | once | - | CASSPNHNSRNQPQHF | TGCGCCAGCAGCCCGAACCACAACAGCCGCAATCAGCCCCAGCATTTT
TRBJ2-5 | TRBV5-1 | - | TRBD1 | CASSLKQGGQETQYF | TGCGCCAGCAGCTTGAAACAGGGGGGACAAGAGACCCAGTACTTC
TRBJ1-2 | TRBV7-2 | - | - | CASSTRGTVDYGYTF | TGTGCCAGCAGCACCCGGGGGACCGTAGATTATGGCTACACCTTC
TRBJ2-3 | TRBV5-4 | - | - | CASTPRRGGATDTQYF | TGTGCCAGCACTCCCCGTAGGGGGGGCGCGACAGATACGCAGTATTTT
TRBJ2-1 | TRBV6-2/TRBV6-3 | once | TRBD1 | CASSLPGQHTLF | TGTGCCAGCAGTTTACCGGGACAGCACACCCTCTTC
TRBJ2-2 | TRBV5-4 | - | TRBD1 | CALEDRGSGDTGELFF | TGTGCCCTCGAGGACAGGGGGAGCGGGGACACCGGGGAGCTGTTTTTT
TRBJ1-1 | TRBV18 | - | - | CASSPQEQGFAEAFF | TGTGCCAGCTCACCCCAGGAACAGGGCTTTGCTGAAGCTTTCTTT
TRBJ2-5 | TRBV7-7 | - | TRBD2 | CASSLAGTSVAETQYF | TGTGCCAGCAGCTTAGCAGGGACTAGCGTCGCTGAGACCCAGTACTTC
TRBJ1-1 | TRBV6-5 | - | TRBD1 | CASSYPRQGYTEAFF | TGTGCCAGCAGTTACCCAAGACAGGGATACACTGAAGCTTTCTTT
TRBJ2-5 | TRBV2 | - | TRBD1 | CASSADRAQETQYF | TGTGCCAGCAGTGCAGACAGGGCGCAAGAGACCCAGTACTTC
TRBJ2-3 | TRBV7-3 | - | - | CASSLKGDTQYF | TGTGCCAGCAGCTTAAAGGGGGATACGCAGTATTTT
TRBJ1-1 | TRBV20-1 | - | - | CSAQVNTEAFF | TGCAGTGCACAGGTCAACACTGAAGCTTTCTTT
TRBJ2-7 | TRBV4-1 | - | TRBD1 | CASSQEPGQSYYEQYF | TGCGCCAGCAGCCAAGAGCCGGGACAGTCCTACTACGAGCAGTACTTC
TRBJ2-6 | TRBV7-3 | - | TRBD1 | CASSSPQGADSGANVLTF | TGTGCCAGCAGCTCCCCCCAGGGGGCAGACTCTGGGGCCAACGTCCTGACTTTC
TRBJ2-3 | TRBV18 | - | - | CASSPSRDTQYF | TGTGCCAGCTCACCCTCGCGTGATACGCAGTATTTT
TRBJ1-2 | TRBV6-6 | - | - | CASSQGLVDYGYTF | TGTGCCAGCAGTCAGGGACTGGTGGACTATGGCTACACCTTC
TRBJ2-1 | TRBV24-1 | few | TRBD2 | CATSDKAGGREQFF | TGTGCCACCAGTGATAAAGCGGGGGGGCGTGAGCAGTTCTTC
TRBJ2-1 | TRBV7-2 | once | - | CASSLVGGGGEQFF | TGTGCCAGCAGCTTAGTAGGAGGGGGGGGTGAGCAGTTCTTC
TRBJ1-2 | TRBV5-6 | - | - | CASTVRQTNYGYTF | TGTGCCAGCACCGTTCGACAGACTAACTATGGCTACACCTTC
TRBJ1-5 | TRBV6-5 | once | - | CASRKTGLGQPQHF | TGTGCCAGCAGAAAGACAGGCCTTGGGCAGCCCCAGCATTTT
TRBJ2-7 | TRBV7-4 | - | - | CASSLGVGAGNFLVGPYF | -
TRBJ2-7 | TRBV18 | - | - | CASSPRTDEQYF | TGTGCCAGCTCACCTAGGACAGACGAGCAGTACTTC
TRBJ1-4 | TRBV27 | - | TRBD1 | CASQGASLGEKLFF | TGTGCCTCCCAGGGGGCAAGCTTGGGTGAAAAACTGTTTTTT
TRBJ2-2 | TRBV5-1 | - | TRBD1 | CARTDRGATNTGELFF | TGCGCCAGAACGGACAGGGGCGCCACAAACACCGGGGAGCTGTTTTTT
TRBJ2-1 | TRBV7-3 | - | TRBD1 | CASSLGAGGYNEQFF | TGTGCCAGCAGCTTAGGTGCAGGGGGATACAATGAGCAGTTCTTC
TRBJ2-5 | TRBV3-1/TRBV3-2 | - | TRBD2 | CASSQGLAGGPVETQYF | TGTGCCAGCAGCCAAGGGTTAGCGGGGGGGCCGGTGGAGACCCAGTACTTC
TRBJ2-7 | TRBV7-9 | - | - | CASSAPYEQYF | TGTGCCAGCAGCGCGCCCTACGAGCAGTACTTC
TRBJ1-2 | TRBV4-3 | once | TRBD1 | CASSLEVQGTRSSYGYTF | TGCGCCAGCAGCCTGGAGGTACAGGGGACCCGATCGTCCTATGGCTACACCTTC
TRBJ2-5 | TRBV14 | - | TRBD1 | CASSQGDRTGGEETQYF | TGTGCCAGCAGCCAAGGTGATCGGACAGGGGGGGAGGAGACCCAGTACTTC
TRBJ1-5 | TRBV3-1/TRBV3-2 | - | TRBD1 | CASSLGTGSNQPQHF | TGTGCCAGCAGCCTAGGGACAGGGTCAAATCAGCCCCAGCATTTT
TRBJ2-1 | TRBV11-2 | - | TRBD2 | CASSLGSGGAGEQFF | TGTGCCAGCAGCTTAGGGAGCGGGGGGGCAGGTGAGCAGTTCTTC
TRBJ1-2 | TRBV5-6 | - | - | CASSPEARYGYTF | TGTGCCAGCAGCCCGGAGGCGCGTTATGGCTACACCTTC
TRBJ2-3 | TRBV3-1/TRBV3-2 | - | - | CASSQGGLAPDTQYF | TGTGCCAGCAGCCAAGGAGGTCTAGCGCCGGATACGCAGTATTTT
TRBJ2-3 | TRBV2 | - | - | CASSGWSGTDTQYF | TGTGCCAGCAGCGGGTGGTCGGGTACAGATACGCAGTATTTT
TRBJ2-7 | TRBV3-1/TRBV3-2 | - | TRBD2 | CASSQSSGGAYEQYF | TGTGCCAGCAGCCAATCCAGCGGGGGGGCCTACGAGCAGTACTTC
TRBJ2-3 | TRBV3-1/TRBV3-2 | - | - | CASSPRGGDTQYF | TGTGCCAGCAGCCCACGAGGAGGCGATACGCAGTATTTT
TRBJ1-6 | TRBV30 | once | - | CAWSPGSYNSPLHF | TGTGCCTGGAGTCCTGGTAGTTATAATTCACCCCTCCACTTT
TRBJ1-2 | TRBV3-1/TRBV3-2 | - | TRBD1 | CASSQDRWGQGVDYGYTF | TGTGCCAGCAGCCAAGATAGATGGGGACAGGGTGTAGACTATGGCTACACCTTC
TRBJ2-3 | TRBV27 | - | TRBD2 | CASSLFAGGPSSTDTQYF | TGTGCCAGCAGTTTGTTCGCGGGGGGGCCTTCTAGCACAGATACGCAGTATTTT
TRBJ2-5 | TRBV11-1 | - | - | CASSLDRWQDKETQYF | TGTGCCAGCAGCTTAGACAGGTGGCAGGATAAAGAGACCCAGTACTTC
TRBJ2-5 | TRBV6-5 | once | - | CASSLDRKETQYF | TGTGCCAGCAGCCTGGACAGAAAAGAGACCCAGTACTTC
TRBJ2-1 | TRBV27 | - | - | CASSRIGYNEQFF | TGTGCCAGCAGTCGGATCGGGTACAATGAGCAGTTCTTC
TRBJ2-2 | TRBV5-1 | - | TRBD2 | CATTSKGLAGASNTGELFF | TGCGCCACCACGAGTAAGGGACTAGCGGGGGCCTCGAACACCGGGGAGCTGTTTTTT